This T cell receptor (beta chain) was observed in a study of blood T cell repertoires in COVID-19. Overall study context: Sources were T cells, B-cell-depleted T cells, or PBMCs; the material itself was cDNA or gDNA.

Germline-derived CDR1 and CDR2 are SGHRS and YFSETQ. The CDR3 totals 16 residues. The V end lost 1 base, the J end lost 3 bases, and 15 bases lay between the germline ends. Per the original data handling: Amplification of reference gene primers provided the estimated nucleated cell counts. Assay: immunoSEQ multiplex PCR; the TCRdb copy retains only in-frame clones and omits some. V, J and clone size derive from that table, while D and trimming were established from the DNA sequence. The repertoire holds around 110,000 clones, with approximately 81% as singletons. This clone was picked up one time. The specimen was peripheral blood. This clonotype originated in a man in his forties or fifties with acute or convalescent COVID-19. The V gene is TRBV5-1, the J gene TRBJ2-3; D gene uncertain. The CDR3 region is CASSLPRAGVTDTQYF. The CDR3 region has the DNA TGCGCCAGCAGCTTGCCACGAGCAGGTGTTACAGATACGCAGTATTTT.